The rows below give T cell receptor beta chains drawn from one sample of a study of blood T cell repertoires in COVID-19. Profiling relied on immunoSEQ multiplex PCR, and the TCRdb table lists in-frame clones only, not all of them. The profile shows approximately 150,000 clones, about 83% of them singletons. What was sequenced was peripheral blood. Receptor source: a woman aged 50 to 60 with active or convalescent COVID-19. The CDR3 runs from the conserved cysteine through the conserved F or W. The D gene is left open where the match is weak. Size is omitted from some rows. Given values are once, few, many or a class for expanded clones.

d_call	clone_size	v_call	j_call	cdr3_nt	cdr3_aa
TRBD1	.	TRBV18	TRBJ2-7	TGTGCCAGCACACGGAAGGTGGACAGGGACTACGAGCAGTACTTC	CASTRKVDRDYEQYF
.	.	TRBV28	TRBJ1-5	TGTGCCAGCAGTCGACTTCAGGGAAATCAGCCCCAGCATTTT	CASSRLQGNQPQHF
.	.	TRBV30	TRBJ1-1	TGTGCCTGGAGACCTAAGGGGCAGGGGAAGGCTTTCTTT	CAWRPKGQGKAFF
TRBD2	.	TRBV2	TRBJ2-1	TGTGCCAGCAGTGCGTGGGGGACTACCTCCGGCAATGAGCAGTTCTTC	CASSAWGTTSGNEQFF
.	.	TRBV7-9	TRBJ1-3	TGTGCCAGCAAATACGGGGGAGGCTCTGGAAACACCATATATTTT	CASKYGGGSGNTIYF
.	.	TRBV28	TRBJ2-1	TGTGCCAGCAGCCTACCCCAGGCCAATGAGCAGTTCTTC	CASSLPQANEQFF
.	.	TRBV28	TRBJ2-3	TGTGCCAGCAGTTTTTCCGGGACACCGATTAGTAGCACAGATACGCAGTATTTT	CASSFSGTPISSTDTQYF
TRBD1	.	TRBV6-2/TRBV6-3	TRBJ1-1	TGTGCCAGCAGTTACTATCCAACAGGGGAAGATGAAGCTTTCTTT	CASSYYPTGEDEAFF
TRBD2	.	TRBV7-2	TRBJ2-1	TGTGCCAGCAGCTTATTGGGCGGGAGCGGTTCCGGTGAGCAGTTCTTC	CASSLLGGSGSGEQFF
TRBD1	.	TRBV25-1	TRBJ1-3	TGTGCCAGCAGGGACAGGGAAACTGGAAACACCATATATTTT	CASRDRETGNTIYF
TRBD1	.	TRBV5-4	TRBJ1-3	TGTGCCAGCAGCCGGACAGGTGGAAACACCATATATTTT	CASSRTGGNTIYF
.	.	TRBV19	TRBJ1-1	TGTGCCAGTACCCTACGTAGTAGCACTGAAGCTTTCTTT	CASTLRSSTEAFF
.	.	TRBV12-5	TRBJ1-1	TGTGCTAGTGGTTTGGTACTTTCAGTTCGGGTCACTGAAGCTTTCTTT	CASGLVLSVRVTEAFF
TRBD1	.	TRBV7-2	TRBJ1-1	TGTGCCAGCAGCTTACTAGGACAGGGGAACACTGAAGCTTTCTTT	CASSLLGQGNTEAFF
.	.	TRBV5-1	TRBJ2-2	TGCGCCAGCAGCTTGTCTGAGCCTTGGGGGGAGCTGTTTTTT	CASSLSEPWGELFF
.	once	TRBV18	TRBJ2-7	TGTGCCAGCTCACCCGACCCGAGGTCCTACGAGCAGTACTTC	CASSPDPRSYEQYF
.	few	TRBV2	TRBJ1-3	TGTGCCAGCAGTGGTACAGGGACTGGAAACACCATATATTTT	CASSGTGTGNTIYF
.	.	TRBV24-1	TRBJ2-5	TGTGCCACCAGTGATGACAGAAAGCAAGAGACCCAGTACTTC	CATSDDRKQETQYF
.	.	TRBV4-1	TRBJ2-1	TGCGCCAGCAGGCTGGATCCGAGGGGAGGCGAGCAGTTCTTC	CASRLDPRGGEQFF
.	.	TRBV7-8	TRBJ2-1	TGTGCCAGCAGCTCCCAGAATGAGCAGTTCTTC	CASSSQNEQFF
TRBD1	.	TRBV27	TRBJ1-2	TGTGCCAGCAGCACAAGGACAGGGTTTGGTGGCTACACCTTC	CASSTRTGFGGYTF
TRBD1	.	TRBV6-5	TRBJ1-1	TGTGCCGGGACAGGGGGCCGCGGCACTGAAGCTTTCTTT	CAGTGGRGTEAFF
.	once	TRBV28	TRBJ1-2	TGTGCCAGCAGGAAGCCGTCGGAATGGAGCTATGGCTACACCTTC	CASRKPSEWSYGYTF
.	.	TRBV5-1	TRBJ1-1	TGCGCCAGCAGCTTTGACGGGGACACTGAAGCTTTCTTT	CASSFDGDTEAFF
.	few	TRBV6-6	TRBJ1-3	TGTGCCAGCAGTCCTTCCACAGGGACATTCACTGGAAACACCATATATTTT	CASSPSTGTFTGNTIYF
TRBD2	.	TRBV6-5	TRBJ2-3	TGTGCCAGCAGTTACTCATTCGGGGGGGTCACAGATACGCAGTATTTT	CASSYSFGGVTDTQYF
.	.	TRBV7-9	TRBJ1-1	TGTGCCAGCAGCTTAGCCAGGAACACTGAAGCTTTCTTT	CASSLARNTEAFF
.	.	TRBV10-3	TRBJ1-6	TGTGCCATCAGTGATCGGGGACTGTCTTATTCACCCCTCCACTTT	CAISDRGLSYSPLHF
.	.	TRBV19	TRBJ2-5	TGTGCCAGTAGTATAGCAGGGGAACGAGCAGGGCGCGGGGAGACCCAGTACTTC	CASSIAGERAGRGETQYF
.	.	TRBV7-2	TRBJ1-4	TGTGCCAGCAGCTTAGCGTCTCCTGCAACTAATGAAAAACTGTTTTTT	CASSLASPATNEKLFF
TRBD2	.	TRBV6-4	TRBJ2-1	TGTGCCAGCAGTGACTCGAGTCGGATCGGGGGGGGTCAGAATGAGCAGTTCTTC	CASSDSSRIGGGQNEQFF
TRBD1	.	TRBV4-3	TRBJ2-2	TGCGCCAGCAGCCAAGTCCCCCCCGGGTCGGCAGGGGGCACCGGGGAGCTGTTTTTT	CASSQVPPGSAGGTGELFF
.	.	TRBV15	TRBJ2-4	TGTGCCACCAGCAGAGATGCACAGGGAAAAGGAAACATTCAGTACTTC	CATSRDAQGKGNIQYF
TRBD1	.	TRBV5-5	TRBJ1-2	TGTGCCAGCAGCTTGGTTGGAGGGGGCAATGGCTACACCTTC	CASSLVGGGNGYTF
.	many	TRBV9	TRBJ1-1	TGTGCCAGCAGCGTAGACGCGTGGGCGACCACTGAAGCTTTCTTT	CASSVDAWATTEAFF